This T cell receptor (beta chain) was sequenced in a study of blood T cell repertoires in COVID-19. Germline CDR1 SGHAT, CDR2 FQNNGV. After removal of 1 base from V and 3 bases from J, the junction contained 5 bases not matched to a gene. This CDR3 has 16 amino acids. The assay was immunoSEQ multiplex PCR, and TCRdb's table has in-frame clones only and misses some. Of around 37,000 clones in the sample, about nine tenths were seen once. This clonotype originated in a man in his fifties or sixties with active or convalescent COVID-19. The V and J genes are TRBV11-2 and TRBJ2-2; 7 bases line up with TRBD2. Sequencing was done on a sample of peripheral blood. The CDR3 DNA reads as TGTGCCAGCAGCTTAGGTGGGGGAGGGCACACCGGGGAGCTGTTTTTT. Translated, it gives CASSLGGGGHTGELFF.